A few counts support the clone carrying this T cell receptor beta chain. The antigen is not known. The data were taken from a study of beta chain features in type 1 diabetes. For the study at large: Age, gender, cell numbers and subset yield matched between patients and controls. Sorted cell examination encompassed approximately 110 million cells across all samples. Points from the study as a whole: Shorter TCRB CDR3s, moderately but significantly so, were found in Type 1 diabetes patients in all four CD4+ subsets. Lower insertion and higher deletion counts appeared at VDJ junctions in type 1 diabetes patients.

Expressed TCRB transcripts were sequenced, since all the RNA that had been isolated was reverse transcribed. TCRdb's table, derived via immunoSEQ multiplex PCR, lists solely in-frame clones and lacks some. The data show almost 350,000 clones, around 9.7% seen once. The CDR3 runs 11 residues. CDR1 is GTSNPN and CDR2 is SVGIG in the germline V gene (reference sequence). Trimming stripped 5 bases from V and 5 bases from J, with 9 bases between. The V gene is TRBV30, the J gene TRBJ2-5; D unresolved. Input material: central memory CD4+ T cells from blood. The receptor was isolated from a man aged 25-45 years with type 1 diabetes. The CDR3 DNA reads TGTGCCTGGGAATATTCGGAGACCCAGTACTTC. Protein: CAWEYSETQYF.